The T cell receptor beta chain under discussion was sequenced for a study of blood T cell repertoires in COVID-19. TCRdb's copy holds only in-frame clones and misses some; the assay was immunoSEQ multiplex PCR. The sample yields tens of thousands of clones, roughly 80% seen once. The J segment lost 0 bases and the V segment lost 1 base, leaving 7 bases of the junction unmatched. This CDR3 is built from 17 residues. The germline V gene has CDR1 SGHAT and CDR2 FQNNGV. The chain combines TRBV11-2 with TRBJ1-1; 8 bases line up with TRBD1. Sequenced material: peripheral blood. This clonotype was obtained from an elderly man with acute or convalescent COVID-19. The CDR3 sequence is CASSLVQGGFMNTEAFF. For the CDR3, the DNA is TGTGCCAGCAGCTTAGTACAGGGGGGATTCATGAACACTGAAGCTTTCTTT.